Below, 6 T cell receptor beta chains from the same sample are listed, as sequenced in a study of T-cell memory formation after mild COVID-19. TCRdb fed the 5' RACE reads into MiXCR, producing one record per CDR3 protein. The sample contains hundreds of thousands of distinct CDR3 sequences, 20% of which appear only once. The specimen was PBMCs or a T cell subset sorted from them (not recorded which). Receptor source: an adult woman who had mild COVID-19 (a few samples of this study predate the infection). Cell type and time point are not known.

This chain links TRBV12-3 or TRBV12-4 with TRBJ1-4, with D uncertain. V was pared by 4 bases and J by 2 bases, with 8 bases between. The CDR3 is 14 residues long. CDR3 DNA: TGTGCCAGCAGTTCTCGACGGACTAATGAAAAACTGTTTTTT. Protein sequence: CASSSRRTNEKLFF.

V is TRBV11-3 and J is TRBJ2-1, with TRBD2 identical over 7 bases. Germline V gives CDR1 SGHNT, CDR2 YENEEA. V dropped 5 bases and J dropped 8; count of bases not matched to a gene: 6. This CDR3 comprises 13 residues. CDR3 sequence (DNA): TGTGCCAGCAGCCGGGGGGAGCTACATGAGCAGTTCTTC. This gives the protein CASSRGELHEQFF.

This chain connects TRBV29-1 to TRBJ2-2; unclear D gene. In germline, CDR1 is SQVTM, CDR2 ANQGSEA. V was trimmed by 1 base and J by 6 bases, leaving 9 bases between them. This CDR3 comprises 13 residues. The DNA for the CDR3 is TGCAGCGTTGAAGCAGATAACGCCGGGGAGCTGTTTTTT. Its translation is CSVEADNAGELFF.

This clonotype was counted at least ten times. The chain recombines TRBV3-1 with TRBJ2-7, with 7 bases identical to TRBD2. Germline lookup yields CDR1 LGHDT and CDR2 YNNKEL (reference sequence). Unmatched junction bases numbered 3, after V lost 4 bases and J lost 0 bases. This CDR3 spans 14 amino acids. CDR3 residues: CASSRGLVSYEQYF. The CDR3 DNA is TGTGCCAGCAGCCGAGGACTAGTCTCCTACGAGCAGTACTTC.

This clonotype has just a few counts. This rearrangement joins TRBV9 to TRBJ1-2, with 9 bases fitting TRBD1. J lost 5 bases, V lost 2 bases, and 13 bases had no gene match. Germline CDR1 SGDLS, CDR2 YYNGEE. This CDR3 region has 17 residues. CDR3 in DNA: TGTGCCAGCAGCGTCGGGTTACAGGGGGCGCGGAGGTATGGCTACACCTTC. Translating it yields CASSVGLQGARRYGYTF.

This clonotype has a handful of counts. This sequence joins TRBV5-5 and TRBJ2-7; D gene unclear. There are 13 residues in the CDR3. The V gene lost 3 bases and the J gene lost 4 bases, with 11 bases spanning the gap. Germline V gene lookup returns CDR1 SGHKS and CDR2 YYEKEE (reference sequence). The CDR3, as DNA: TGTGCCAGCAGCTCAGGCTCGGGTTACGAGCAGTACTTC. This encodes CASSSGSGYEQYF.